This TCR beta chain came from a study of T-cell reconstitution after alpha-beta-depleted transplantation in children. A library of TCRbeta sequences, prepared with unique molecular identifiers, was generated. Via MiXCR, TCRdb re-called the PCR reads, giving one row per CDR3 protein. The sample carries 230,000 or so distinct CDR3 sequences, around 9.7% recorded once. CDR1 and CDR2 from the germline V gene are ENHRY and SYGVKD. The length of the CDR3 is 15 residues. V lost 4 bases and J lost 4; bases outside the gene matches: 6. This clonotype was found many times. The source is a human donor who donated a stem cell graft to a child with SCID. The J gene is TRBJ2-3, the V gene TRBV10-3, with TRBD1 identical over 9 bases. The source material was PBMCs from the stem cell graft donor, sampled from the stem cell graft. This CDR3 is CAISVDRGWADTQYF. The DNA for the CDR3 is TGTGCCATCAGTGTGGACAGGGGTTGGGCAGATACGCAGTATTTT.